These T cell receptor beta chains were read from a single sample in a study of preoperative IRX-2 immunotherapy in early breast cancer. Clones were read by immunoSEQ multiplex PCR, and TCRdb kept only the in-frame ones, dropping some. The repertoire consists of 20,000 to 30,000 clones, with 90% to 95% occurring once and the leading ten covering 15% to 20%. Specimen: tumor tissue, collected after IRX-2 immunotherapy. The origin of the receptors is a human donor with breast cancer. CDR3s include the opening cysteine and the closing phenylalanine or tryptophan. Each record gives: J gene, clone size, V gene, CDR3 length, D gene, CDR3 DNA, CDR3 protein. A D gene is named only where the DNA matches it firmly. Clone size, where shown, is once, few, many, or a class for clones that have expanded.

j_gene: TRBJ1-5
abundance: -
v_gene: TRBV19
len: 15
d_gene: -
CDR3nt: TGTGCCAGTAAGGTGGGAGGGGCAGGCAATCAGCCCCAGCATTTT
CDR3aa: CASKVGGAGNQPQHF

j_gene: TRBJ2-7
abundance: -
v_gene: TRBV6-1
len: 19
d_gene: TRBD2
CDR3nt: TGTGCCAGCAGCGAAGGACTGGTACTAGCGGGAGGGTTTTTTGGGGAGCAGTACTTC
CDR3aa: CASSEGLVLAGGFFGEQYF

j_gene: TRBJ2-7
abundance: -
v_gene: TRBV20-1
len: 11
d_gene: -
CDR3nt: TGCAGTGTCGGGCGGGGGCACGAGCAGTACTTC
CDR3aa: CSVGRGHEQYF

j_gene: TRBJ2-7
abundance: -
v_gene: TRBV6-5
len: 15
d_gene: -
CDR3nt: TGTGCCAGCAGTTACTCGAATCGGGGGTCCTACGAGCAGTACTTC
CDR3aa: CASSYSNRGSYEQYF

j_gene: TRBJ2-2
abundance: -
v_gene: TRBV9
len: 13
d_gene: -
CDR3nt: TGTGCCAGCAGCGTAGATCGGGGCGGGGAGCTGTTTTTT
CDR3aa: CASSVDRGGELFF

j_gene: TRBJ2-1
abundance: -
v_gene: TRBV25-1
len: 15
d_gene: TRBD2
CDR3nt: TGTGCCAGCAGTGATCCAGCGGGAGGGCCCTATGAGCAGTTCTTC
CDR3aa: CASSDPAGGPYEQFF

j_gene: TRBJ2-1
abundance: -
v_gene: TRBV27
len: 15
d_gene: TRBD2
CDR3nt: TGTGCCAGCAGTACTAGCGGGAGGAAGTACAATGAGCAGTTCTTC
CDR3aa: CASSTSGRKYNEQFF

j_gene: TRBJ1-2
abundance: -
v_gene: TRBV2
len: 13
d_gene: TRBD1
CDR3nt: TGTGCCAGCAGTGTCGACAGGGCGGGCGGCTACACCTTC
CDR3aa: CASSVDRAGGYTF

j_gene: TRBJ2-1
abundance: -
v_gene: TRBV23-1
len: 16
d_gene: TRBD1
CDR3nt: TGCGCCAGCACCCGACGAGGACAGGGTAATCACAATGAGCAGTTCTTC
CDR3aa: CASTRRGQGNHNEQFF

j_gene: TRBJ2-7
abundance: -
v_gene: TRBV18
len: 15
d_gene: -
CDR3nt: TGTGCCAGCTCAGCCTCGGGACACAACTCCTACGAGCAGTACTTC
CDR3aa: CASSASGHNSYEQYF

j_gene: TRBJ2-7
abundance: -
v_gene: TRBV7-2
len: 13
d_gene: -
CDR3nt: TGTGCCAGCAGCTACCGTGATTCATACGAGCAGTACTTC
CDR3aa: CASSYRDSYEQYF

j_gene: TRBJ2-7
abundance: once
v_gene: TRBV20-1
len: 11
d_gene: TRBD2
CDR3nt: TGCAGTGCAAGACTAGCTAGGGAGCAGTACTTC
CDR3aa: CSARLAREQYF

j_gene: TRBJ1-5
abundance: -
v_gene: TRBV2
len: 12
d_gene: -
CDR3nt: TGTGCCAGCACGGAACAGGGCCAGCCCCAGCATTTT
CDR3aa: CASTEQGQPQHF

j_gene: TRBJ2-3
abundance: -
v_gene: TRBV5-1
len: 13
d_gene: -
CDR3nt: TGCGCCAGCAGCTTGGATAGCGCAGATACGCAGTATTTT
CDR3aa: CASSLDSADTQYF

j_gene: TRBJ2-1
abundance: -
v_gene: TRBV5-1
len: 16
d_gene: -
CDR3nt: TGCGCCAGCAGCTTGAAACAAGCGGGCTATTACAATGAGCAGTTCTTC
CDR3aa: CASSLKQAGYYNEQFF

j_gene: TRBJ1-3
abundance: once
v_gene: TRBV5-1
len: 16
d_gene: -
CDR3nt: TGCGCCAGCAGCTCGTCCCCCCTTGGATCTGGAAACACCATATATTTT
CDR3aa: CASSSSPLGSGNTIYF

j_gene: TRBJ1-2
abundance: -
v_gene: TRBV2
len: 14
d_gene: TRBD1
CDR3nt: TGTGCCAGCAGGGTGGGACAGGGGGCCTATGGCTACACCTTC
CDR3aa: CASRVGQGAYGYTF

j_gene: TRBJ1-2
abundance: -
v_gene: TRBV9
len: 17
d_gene: -
CDR3nt: TGTGCCAGCAGCGTAGCTTCGGGGATGGGGCAGCACTATGGCTACACCTTC
CDR3aa: CASSVASGMGQHYGYTF

j_gene: TRBJ1-2
abundance: -
v_gene: TRBV11-2
len: 12
d_gene: TRBD1
CDR3nt: TGTGCCAGCAGCTTAGGAGGGGGCAGCTACACCTTC
CDR3aa: CASSLGGGSYTF

j_gene: TRBJ2-1
abundance: -
v_gene: TRBV7-3
len: 13
d_gene: -
CDR3nt: TGTGCCAGCAGCCTACTAGGGGCCAATGAGCAGTTCTTC
CDR3aa: CASSLLGANEQFF

j_gene: TRBJ1-3
abundance: -
v_gene: TRBV11-3
len: 14
d_gene: TRBD1
CDR3nt: TGTGCCAGCAGCCCGGGACAGGCTGGAAACACCATATATTTT
CDR3aa: CASSPGQAGNTIYF

j_gene: TRBJ1-2
abundance: -
v_gene: TRBV2
len: 14
d_gene: TRBD1
CDR3nt: TGTGCCAGCAGACCAGGACAGGGGATGGATGGCTACACCTTC
CDR3aa: CASRPGQGMDGYTF

j_gene: TRBJ1-5
abundance: -
v_gene: TRBV19
len: 14
d_gene: -
CDR3nt: TGTGCCAGTAGCCCACCGGTCTGGAATCAGCCCCAGCATTTT
CDR3aa: CASSPPVWNQPQHF

j_gene: TRBJ1-6
abundance: -
v_gene: TRBV9
len: 15
d_gene: -
CDR3nt: TGTGCCAGCAGCGCACCGGGCGCACATAATTCACCCCTCCACTTT
CDR3aa: CASSAPGAHNSPLHF

j_gene: TRBJ2-3
abundance: -
v_gene: TRBV7-3
len: 15
d_gene: -
CDR3nt: TGTGCCAGCAGCTCCCCAGGGCTGGGCTTGAATACGCAGTATTTT
CDR3aa: CASSSPGLGLNTQYF

j_gene: TRBJ2-7
abundance: -
v_gene: TRBV15
len: 17
d_gene: -
CDR3nt: TGTGCCACCAGCAGAGATGCGGGCAGGCGAATCTCCTACGAGCAGTACTTC
CDR3aa: CATSRDAGRRISYEQYF

j_gene: TRBJ1-6
abundance: -
v_gene: TRBV7-9
len: 10
d_gene: -
CDR3nt: TGTGCCAGCAGCTTGGGTCCCCTCCACTTT
CDR3aa: CASSLGPLHF

j_gene: TRBJ2-7
abundance: -
v_gene: TRBV5-1
len: 15
d_gene: TRBD1
CDR3nt: TGCGCCAGCAGCCTGACAGGGGTCTCCTCCTACGAGCAGTACTTC
CDR3aa: CASSLTGVSSYEQYF

j_gene: TRBJ2-1
abundance: -
v_gene: TRBV18
len: 15
d_gene: TRBD2
CDR3nt: TGTGCCAGCTCCCCAAAAGGACTAGCGGAAAATGAGCAGTTCTTC
CDR3aa: CASSPKGLAENEQFF

j_gene: TRBJ2-1
abundance: -
v_gene: TRBV7-3
len: 15
d_gene: -
CDR3nt: TGTGCCAGCAGCTTATTCACAGCGGGCCGTAATGAGCAGTTCTTC
CDR3aa: CASSLFTAGRNEQFF

j_gene: TRBJ2-7
abundance: once
v_gene: TRBV10-1
len: 13
d_gene: TRBD1
CDR3nt: TGCGCCAGCAGCCGACAGGGGTCCAACGAGCAGTACTTC
CDR3aa: CASSRQGSNEQYF

j_gene: TRBJ1-1
abundance: -
v_gene: TRBV6-1
len: 13
d_gene: TRBD1
CDR3nt: TGTGCCAGCAGTGCCATCTGGGACAGCGAAGCTTTCTTT
CDR3aa: CASSAIWDSEAFF

j_gene: TRBJ2-1
abundance: -
v_gene: TRBV2
len: 14
d_gene: -
CDR3nt: TGTGCCAGCAGTGAGATTGGCCTGTACAATGAGCAGTTCTTC
CDR3aa: CASSEIGLYNEQFF

j_gene: TRBJ2-1
abundance: -
v_gene: TRBV27
len: 14
d_gene: TRBD2
CDR3nt: TGTGCCAGCAGTACATCTAGCGGGCGGAATGAGCAGTTCTTC
CDR3aa: CASSTSSGRNEQFF

j_gene: TRBJ1-6
abundance: -
v_gene: TRBV27
len: 13
d_gene: -
CDR3nt: TGTGCCAGCAGCCCCACCCCATACCGACCTCTCCACTTT
CDR3aa: CASSPTPYRPLHF

j_gene: TRBJ2-3
abundance: -
v_gene: TRBV7-8
len: 15
d_gene: TRBD2
CDR3nt: TGTGCCAGCAGCTCCAATAGCGGGAGGGGAGATACGCAGTATTTT
CDR3aa: CASSSNSGRGDTQYF

j_gene: TRBJ2-5
abundance: -
v_gene: TRBV18
len: 17
d_gene: -
CDR3nt: TGTGCCAGCTCACCACCCGGTAGAGGGGTCGTTGGGGAGACCCAGTACTTC
CDR3aa: CASSPPGRGVVGETQYF

j_gene: TRBJ1-1
abundance: -
v_gene: TRBV7-2
len: 13
d_gene: -
CDR3nt: TGTGCCAGCAGCTTAGGCGGGAATCATGAAGCTTTCTTT
CDR3aa: CASSLGGNHEAFF

j_gene: TRBJ2-7
abundance: -
v_gene: TRBV2
len: 13
d_gene: -
CDR3nt: TGTGCCAGCAGTGATCTGGGTCAGGGGGAGCAGTACTTC
CDR3aa: CASSDLGQGEQYF